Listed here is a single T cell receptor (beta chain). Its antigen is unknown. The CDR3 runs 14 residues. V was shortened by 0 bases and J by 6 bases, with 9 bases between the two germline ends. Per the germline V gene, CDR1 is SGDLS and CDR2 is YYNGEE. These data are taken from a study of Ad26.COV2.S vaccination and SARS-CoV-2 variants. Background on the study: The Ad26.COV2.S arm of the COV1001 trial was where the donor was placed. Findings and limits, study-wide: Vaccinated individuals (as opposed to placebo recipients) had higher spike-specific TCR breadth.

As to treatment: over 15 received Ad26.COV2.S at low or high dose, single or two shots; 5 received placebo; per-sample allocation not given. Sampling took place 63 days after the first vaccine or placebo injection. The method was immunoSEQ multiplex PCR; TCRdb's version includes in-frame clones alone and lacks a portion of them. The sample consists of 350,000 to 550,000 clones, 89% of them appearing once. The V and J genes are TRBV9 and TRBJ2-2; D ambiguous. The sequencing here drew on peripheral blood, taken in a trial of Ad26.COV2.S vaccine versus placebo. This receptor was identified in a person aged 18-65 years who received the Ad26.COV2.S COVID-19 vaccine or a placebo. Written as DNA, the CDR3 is TGTGCCAGCAGCGTAGACGTAGAGGCCGGGGAGCTGTTTTTT. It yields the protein CASSVDVEAGELFF.